One sample yielded the 2 T cell receptor beta chains listed below, sequenced in a study of shared clonotypes between healthy human individuals. As defined, naive CD8 cells were CD45RO-negative and positively selected for CCR7, with terminally differentiated effector memory CD45RA+ cells excluded. Sequencing used immunoSEQ multiplex PCR; TCRdb keeps in-frame clones, though not all of them. The sample records roughly 2,000,000 clones, 85% to 95% being singletons. Sequencing was carried out using naive CD8+ T cells from PBMCs. The receptor source for this set is a man aged 18 to 29 in good health. Some clones in this sample may be carry-over from other donors' samples.

V gene TRBV7-6 combines with J gene TRBJ2-1, with TRBD2 matching over 8 bases. The CDR3 loop spans 17 amino acids. V was clipped by 5 bases and J by 0 bases; unmatched bases: 9. The V gene's germline CDR1 is SGHVS and CDR2 FNYEAQ. The DNA of the CDR3 is TGTGCCAGCAGCCAAGGGGCAGCGGGGGTCTCCTACAATGAGCAGTTCTTC. This codes for CASSQGAAGVSYNEQFF.

V and J are TRBV7-2 and TRBJ2-7; D perhaps matches TRBD1 (6 bases). Germline CDR1 and CDR2: SGHTA and FQGNSA. The V end lost 8 bases, the J end lost 5 bases, and 22 bases lay between the germline ends. There are 15 residues in the CDR3. Here the CDR3 reads CASGRNAGAYDEQYF. CDR3 DNA sequence: TGTGCCAGCGGAAGAAATGCAGGGGCTTATGACGAGCAGTACTTC.